These 20 T cell receptor beta chains were sequenced from one sample in a study of T cell responses to AZD1222 COVID-19 vaccine. Produced via immunoSEQ multiplex PCR; TCRdb's table is partial and in-frame only. The profile shows fewer than 200,000 clones, just over 90% of them singletons. This specimen was peripheral blood, taken 28 days after the second dose of the MenACWY control vaccine. The receptors here all came from an adult who received the MenACWY meningococcal vaccine as a control.

In this sample, this clone turned up once. CDR3 residues: CSARAGTGYTF. CDR3 in DNA: TGCAGTGCTAGAGCCGGCACGGGCTACACCTTC. The gene calls are TRBV20-1 and TRBJ1-2, with D unresolved. The CDR3 covers 11 residues. The V gene lost 1 base and the J gene lost 8 bases, with 8 bases spanning the gap. Germline V CDR1 and CDR2: DFQATT, SNEGSKA (reference sequence).

The chain joins TRBV6-5 to TRBJ1-2; TRBD1 aligns across 10 bases. CDR1 and CDR2 from the germline V gene are MNHEY and SVGAGI. V trimming: 8 bases; J trimming: 7 bases; junction bases outside the gene matches: 7. The CDR3 consists of 13 residues. The CDR3 region has the DNA TGTGCCAGCTTGTGGGACAGGGGTGGTGGCTACACCTTC. It encodes CASLWDRGGGYTF.

The rearrangement joins TRBV7-9 to TRBJ1-1; 10 nucleotides agree with TRBD1. This CDR3 is 14 amino acids long. CDR1 and CDR2 (germline): SEHNR, FQNEAQ (reference sequence). Trimming took 2 bases from V and 6 from J; bases not matched to a gene: 3. CDR3 nucleotide sequence: TGTGCCAGCAGCTTACCGACAGGGGGCTCTGAAGCTTTCTTT. This encodes CASSLPTGGSEAFF. Drawing the rest from reference TRBV7-9 and TRBJ1-1, the complete variable domain is DTGVSQNPRHKITKRGQNVTFRCDPISEHNRLYWYRQTLGQGPEFLTYFQNEAQLEKSRLLSDRFSAERPKGSFSTLEIQRTEQGDSAMYLCASSLPTGGSEAFFGQGTRLTVV.

In the case of this clone: Other DNA sequences within the sample encode an identical CDR3. The rearrangement links TRBV12-3 or TRBV12-4 to TRBJ1-2; TRBD1 might be the D (5 bases). Trimming removed 2 bases at V and 2 bases at J, with 6 bases between. The CDR3 covers 13 residues. The DNA for the CDR3 is TGTGCCAGCAGTTTACAGGGAAACTATGGCTACACCTTC. This encodes CASSLQGNYGYTF.

This clone was seen a single time. The chain couples TRBV7-6 to TRBJ2-1, with D maybe TRBD2 (7 bases). Trimming left V 5 bases short and J 7 bases short, with 21 bases between. This CDR3 has 16 amino acids. Germline-derived CDR1 and CDR2 are SGHVS and FNYEAQ. The CDR3 loop is CASSQTGSGGLNEQFF. The CDR3 DNA is TGTGCCAGCAGCCAGACCGGGTCGGGGGGCCTTAATGAGCAGTTCTTC.

The sample holds one count of this clone. This chain connects TRBV4-3 to TRBJ1-2; 8 bases fit TRBD1. This CDR3 region has 16 residues. In germline, CDR1 is LGHNA, CDR2 YSLEER. Trimming removed 0 bases from V and 4 bases from J; junction bases left unmatched: 7. The CDR3 region has the DNA TGCGCCAGCAGCCAAGATGCGGGCAGGGGGCTCTATGGCTACACCTTC. Translating gives CASSQDAGRGLYGYTF.

The V gene is TRBV27, the J gene TRBJ2-7; 7 positions agree with TRBD1. Germline-derived CDR1 and CDR2 are MNHEY and SMNVEV (reference sequence). This CDR3 has 12 amino acids. The V and J ends lost 5 bases and 5 bases, in that order; junction bases with no gene match: 3. The CDR3 reads CASSPTGNEQYF. CDR3 DNA: TGTGCCAGCAGTCCGACAGGGAACGAGCAGTACTTC.

This chain uses TRBV12-5 with TRBJ1-1; the D is unclear. Germline V gene data show CDR1 as LGHNT and CDR2 as FRNRAP. V was clipped by 0 bases and J by 1 base, with 3 bases between them. The CDR3 covers 13 residues. The CDR3 here is CASGLVRNTEAFF. DNA of the CDR3: TGTGCTAGTGGTTTGGTGAGGAACACTGAAGCTTTCTTT.

The chain couples TRBV4-1 to TRBJ2-5; D is ambiguous. Germline V gene lookup returns CDR1 MGHRA and CDR2 YSYEKL. The ends were cut back, 0 bases at V and 1 base at J, with 12 bases in the middle. The CDR3 contains 16 residues. CDR3 residues: CASSQEATIPQETQYF. The DNA for the CDR3 is TGCGCCAGCAGCCAAGAGGCAACAATACCCCAAGAGACCCAGTACTTC.

This clone has only a few counts. This rearrangement joins TRBV25-1 to TRBJ2-7, with TRBD2 matching 9 bases. The CDR3 has 16 amino acids. From germline, CDR1 is MGHDK and CDR2 SYGVNS. The V segment lost 2 bases and the J segment 5 bases; nucleotides outside the gene matches: 10. DNA of the CDR3: TGTGCCAGCAGTGAACGGGGCGCGGGAGGGCTCAACGAGCAGTACTTC. Its translation is CASSERGAGGLNEQYF.

The chain carries TRBV5-4 and TRBJ1-4; D possibly corresponds to TRBD1 (5 bases). With 4 bases removed from V and 4 bases from J, the gap between germline ends came to 8 bases. CDR3 length: 13 residues. The V gene's germline CDR1 is SGHNT and CDR2 YYREEE (reference sequence). The CDR3, as DNA: TGTGCCAGCAGCGCGCAGGGTAATGAAAAACTGTTTTTT. Its protein product is CASSAQGNEKLFF.

The genes are TRBV29-1 and TRBJ1-1; D ambiguous. The CDR3 sequence is 13 residues long. Trimming pared 5 bases from V and 1 base from J, leaving 11 bases between. Germline V lookup: CDR1 SQVTM, CDR2 ANQGSEA. DNA for the CDR3: TGCAGCGTTCACGAACAGCAGAACACTGAAGCTTTCTTT. Translating it yields CSVHEQQNTEAFF.

V is TRBV3-1 (or the pseudogene TRBV3-2) and J is TRBJ2-1; 10 bases agree with TRBD2. CDR1 and CDR2 from the germline V gene are LGHDT and YNNKEL (reference sequence). The junction had 13 bases not matched to a gene; V was cut back by 8 bases and J by 0 bases. This CDR3 has 18 amino acids. CDR3 sequence (DNA): TGTGCCAGCGGGGTTCGGACTAGCGGACGAAGCTCCTACAATGAGCAGTTCTTC. Encoded protein: CASGVRTSGRSSYNEQFF.

The rearrangement links TRBV7-9 to TRBJ2-7; the match to TRBD1 covers 9 bases. CDR1 SEHNR and CDR2 FQNEAQ come from the germline V gene (reference sequence). Unmatched junction bases numbered 7, after V lost 3 bases and J lost 4 bases. The CDR3 contains 15 residues. CDR3 in amino acids: CASSFDRGSVYEQYF. DNA for the CDR3: TGTGCCAGCAGCTTTGACAGGGGGTCGGTATACGAGCAGTACTTC.

The genes are TRBV9 and TRBJ1-5; 7 positions agree with TRBD1. CDR3 size: 15 residues. With 5 bases clipped from V and 4 bases from J, the junction kept 9 bases outside the gene matches. Germline-derived CDR1 and CDR2 are SGDLS and YYNGEE. CDR3 sequence: CASSLTGVRNQPQHF. CDR3 nucleotide sequence: TGTGCCAGCAGTCTTACAGGGGTACGGAATCAGCCCCAGCATTTT.

This clone was observed a single time. The genes are TRBV5-5 and TRBJ2-3, with TRBD2 matching 7 bases. Trimming removed 4 bases from V and 0 bases from J; junction bases left unmatched: 8. Germline lookup yields CDR1 SGHKS and CDR2 YYEKEE (reference sequence). The CDR3 loop spans 16 amino acids. Here the CDR3 reads CASSPRLAESTDTQYF. CDR3 in DNA: TGTGCCAGCAGCCCCCGGCTAGCGGAAAGCACAGATACGCAGTATTTT.

This clone was observed once. The gene calls are TRBV18 and TRBJ1-4; possibly TRBD1 for D (6 bases). The CDR3 covers 16 residues. The germline V and J ends were trimmed by 2 bases and 7 bases, with 17 bases remaining between them. In germline, CDR1 is KGHSH, CDR2 LQKENI. CDR3 DNA sequence: TGTGCCAGCTCACCATCCCCCCAGGGGATGAGTGAAAAACTGTTTTTT. It encodes CASSPSPQGMSEKLFF.

This sequence joins TRBV5-4 and TRBJ2-3; a weak D match, TRBD2 (6 bases). This CDR3 is built from 15 residues. Germline V gene lookup returns CDR1 SGHNT and CDR2 YYREEE (reference sequence). Deletions cut 3 bases from V and 1 base from J, with 12 bases between. CDR3 sequence (DNA): TGTGCCAGCAGCTCCGGCGGCGGGGGCACAGATACGCAGTATTTT. Its protein is CASSSGGGGTDTQYF.

This clone was seen only a few times. The chain joins TRBV18 to TRBJ2-2; TRBD1 matches 9 bases. CDR1 and CDR2 from the germline V gene are KGHSH and LQKENI. V dropped 5 bases and J dropped 5; count of bases not matched to a gene: 6. There are 15 residues in the CDR3. The CDR3 loop reads CASSTTGGWTGELFF. The CDR3 nucleotides are TGTGCCAGCTCAACAACAGGGGGCTGGACCGGGGAGCTGTTTTTT.

The chain joins TRBV5-1 to TRBJ2-2, with D unclear. Germline V gene sequence: CDR1 SGHRS, CDR2 YFSETQ. The V end was cut by 0 bases, the J end by 0 bases, with 6 bases between. The CDR3 sequence is 15 residues long. The DNA for the CDR3 is TGCGCCAGCAGCTTGGGACTCGCGAACACCGGGGAGCTGTTTTTT. Translation gives CASSLGLANTGELFF.